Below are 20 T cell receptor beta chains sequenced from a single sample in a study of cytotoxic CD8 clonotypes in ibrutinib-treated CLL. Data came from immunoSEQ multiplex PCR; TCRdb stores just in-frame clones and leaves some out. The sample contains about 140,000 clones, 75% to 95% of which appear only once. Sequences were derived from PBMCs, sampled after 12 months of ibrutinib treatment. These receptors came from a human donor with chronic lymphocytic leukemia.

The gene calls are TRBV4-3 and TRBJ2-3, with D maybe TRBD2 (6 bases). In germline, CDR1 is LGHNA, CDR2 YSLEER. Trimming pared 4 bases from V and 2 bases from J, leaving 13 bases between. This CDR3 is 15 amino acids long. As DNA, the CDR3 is TGCGCCAGCAGCCCGATCAGGACTAACACAGATACGCAGTATTTT. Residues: CASSPIRTNTDTQYF.

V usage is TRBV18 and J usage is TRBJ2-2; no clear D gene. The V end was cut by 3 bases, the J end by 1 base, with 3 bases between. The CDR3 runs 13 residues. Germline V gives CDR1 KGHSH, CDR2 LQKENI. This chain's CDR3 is CASSPGNTGELFF. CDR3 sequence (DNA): TGTGCCAGCTCACCGGGGAACACCGGGGAGCTGTTTTTT.

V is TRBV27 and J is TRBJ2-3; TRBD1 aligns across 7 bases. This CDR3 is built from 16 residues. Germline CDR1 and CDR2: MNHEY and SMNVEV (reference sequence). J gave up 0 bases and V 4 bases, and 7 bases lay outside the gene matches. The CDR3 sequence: CASSSKQGPSTDTQYF. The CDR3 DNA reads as TGTGCCAGCAGTTCTAAACAGGGGCCTAGCACAGATACGCAGTATTTT.

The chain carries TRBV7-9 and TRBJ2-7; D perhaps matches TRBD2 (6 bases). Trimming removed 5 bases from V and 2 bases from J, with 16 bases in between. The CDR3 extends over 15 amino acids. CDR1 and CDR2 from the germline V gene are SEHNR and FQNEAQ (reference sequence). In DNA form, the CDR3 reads TGTGCCAGCAGCCTAATAGCGGAGGCAACCTACGAGCAGTACTTC. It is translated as CASSLIAEATYEQYF.

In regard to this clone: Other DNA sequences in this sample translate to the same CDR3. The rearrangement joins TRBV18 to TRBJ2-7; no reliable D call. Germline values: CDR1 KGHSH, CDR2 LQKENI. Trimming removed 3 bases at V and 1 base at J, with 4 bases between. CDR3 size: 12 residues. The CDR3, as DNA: TGTGCCAGCTCACCCTCATCCTACGAGCAGTACTTC. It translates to CASSPSSYEQYF.

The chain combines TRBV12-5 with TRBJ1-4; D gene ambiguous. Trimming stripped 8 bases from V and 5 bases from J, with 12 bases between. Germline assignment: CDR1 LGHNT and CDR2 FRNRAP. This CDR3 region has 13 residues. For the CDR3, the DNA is TGTGCTAGTCGGTATGGCGGAAATGAAAAACTGTTTTTT. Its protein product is CASRYGGNEKLFF.

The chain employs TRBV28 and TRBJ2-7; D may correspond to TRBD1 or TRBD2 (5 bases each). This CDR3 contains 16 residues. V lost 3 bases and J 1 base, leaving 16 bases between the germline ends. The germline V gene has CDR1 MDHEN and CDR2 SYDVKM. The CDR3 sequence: CASSFPPGTASYEQYF. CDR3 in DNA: TGTGCCAGCAGTTTCCCCCCGGGGACGGCTTCCTACGAGCAGTACTTC.

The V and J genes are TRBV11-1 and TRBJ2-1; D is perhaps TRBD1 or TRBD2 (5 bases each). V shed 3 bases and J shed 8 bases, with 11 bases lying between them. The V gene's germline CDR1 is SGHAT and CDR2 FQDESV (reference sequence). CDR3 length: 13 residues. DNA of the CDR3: TGTGCCAGCAGCTTCCCGGGACGTGATGAGCAGTTCTTC. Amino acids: CASSFPGRDEQFF. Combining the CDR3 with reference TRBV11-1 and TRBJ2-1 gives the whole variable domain EAEVAQSPRYKITEKSQAVAFWCDPISGHATLYWYRQILGQGPELLVQFQDESVVDDSQLPKDRFSAERLKGVDSTLKIQPAELGDSAMYLCASSFPGRDEQFFGPGTRLTVL.

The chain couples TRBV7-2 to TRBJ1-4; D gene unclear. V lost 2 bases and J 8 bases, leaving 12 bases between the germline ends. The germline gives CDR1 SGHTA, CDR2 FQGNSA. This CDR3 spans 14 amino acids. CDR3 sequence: CASSLTSEREKLFF. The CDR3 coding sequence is TGTGCCAGCAGCTTAACGTCAGAGAGGGAAAAACTGTTTTTT.

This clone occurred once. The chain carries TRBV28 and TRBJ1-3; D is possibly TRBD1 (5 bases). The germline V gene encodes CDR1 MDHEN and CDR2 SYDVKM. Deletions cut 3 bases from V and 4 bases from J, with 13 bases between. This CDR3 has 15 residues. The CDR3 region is CASSFGQGYGNTIYF. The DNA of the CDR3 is TGTGCCAGCAGTTTCGGGCAGGGATACGGAAACACCATATATTTT.

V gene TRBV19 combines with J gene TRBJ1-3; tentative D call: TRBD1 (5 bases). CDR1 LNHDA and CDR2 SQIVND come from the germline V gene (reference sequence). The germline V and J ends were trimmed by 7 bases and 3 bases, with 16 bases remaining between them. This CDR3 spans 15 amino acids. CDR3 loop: CASTARGVRGNTIYF. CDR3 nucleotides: TGTGCCAGTACCGCCCGGGGGGTGCGTGGAAACACCATATATTTT.

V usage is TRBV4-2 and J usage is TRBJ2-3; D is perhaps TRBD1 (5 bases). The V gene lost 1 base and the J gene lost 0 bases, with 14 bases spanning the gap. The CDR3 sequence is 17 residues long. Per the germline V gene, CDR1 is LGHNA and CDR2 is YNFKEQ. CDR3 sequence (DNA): TGTGCCAGCAGCCAAGTACATACAGGAACCAGCACAGATACGCAGTATTTT. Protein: CASSQVHTGTSTDTQYF.

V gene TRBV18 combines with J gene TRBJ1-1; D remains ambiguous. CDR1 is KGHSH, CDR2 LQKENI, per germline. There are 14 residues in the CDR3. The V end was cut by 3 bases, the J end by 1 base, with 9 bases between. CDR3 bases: TGTGCCAGCTCACCGGGTCCGGGGAACACTGAAGCTTTCTTT. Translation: CASSPGPGNTEAFF. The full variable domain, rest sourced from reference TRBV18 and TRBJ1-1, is NAGVMQNPRHLVRRRGQEARLRCSPMKGHSHVYWYRQLPEEGLKFMVYLQKENIIDESGMPKERFSAEFPKEGPSILRIQQVVRGDSAAYFCASSPGPGNTEAFFGQGTRLTVV.

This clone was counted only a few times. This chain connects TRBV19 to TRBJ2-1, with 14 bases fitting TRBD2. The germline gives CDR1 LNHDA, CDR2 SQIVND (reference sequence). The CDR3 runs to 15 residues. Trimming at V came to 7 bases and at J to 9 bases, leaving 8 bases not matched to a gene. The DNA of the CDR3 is TGTGCCAGTATCCAAACAGGGACTAGCGGGAGTGAGCAGTTCTTC. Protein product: CASIQTGTSGSEQFF. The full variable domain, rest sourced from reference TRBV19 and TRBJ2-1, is DGGITQSPKYLFRKEGQNVTLSCEQNLNHDAMYWYRQDPGQGLRLIYYSQIVNDFQKGDIAEGYSVSREKKESFPLTVTSAQKNPTAFYLCASIQTGTSGSEQFFGPGTRLTVL.

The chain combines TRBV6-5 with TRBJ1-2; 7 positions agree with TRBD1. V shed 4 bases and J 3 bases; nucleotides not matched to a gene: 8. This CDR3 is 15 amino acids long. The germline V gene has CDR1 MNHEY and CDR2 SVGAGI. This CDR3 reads CASSSPGQTDYGYTF. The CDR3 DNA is TGTGCCAGCAGTTCCCCGGGACAGACAGACTATGGCTACACCTTC.

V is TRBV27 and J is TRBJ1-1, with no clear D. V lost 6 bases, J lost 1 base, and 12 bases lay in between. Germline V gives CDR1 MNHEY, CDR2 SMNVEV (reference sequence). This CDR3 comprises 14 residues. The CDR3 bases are TGTGCCAGCAGCACTCGAGGGAGGAACACTGAAGCTTTCTTT. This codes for CASSTRGRNTEAFF.

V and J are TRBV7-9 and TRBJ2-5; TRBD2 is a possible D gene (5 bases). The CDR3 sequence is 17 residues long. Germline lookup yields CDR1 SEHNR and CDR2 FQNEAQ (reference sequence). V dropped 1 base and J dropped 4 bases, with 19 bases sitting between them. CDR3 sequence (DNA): TGTGCCAGCAGCTTAGAGTTGGGCAGAGAAGGGAGAGAGACCCAGTACTTC. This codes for CASSLELGREGRETQYF.

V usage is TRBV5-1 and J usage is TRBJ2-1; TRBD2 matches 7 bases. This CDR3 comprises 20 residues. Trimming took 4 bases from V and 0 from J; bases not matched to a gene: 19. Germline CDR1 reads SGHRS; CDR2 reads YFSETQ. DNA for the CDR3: TGCGCCAGCAGCCATCGCCCCGGGACTATCTATGGGGGCTCCTACAATGAGCAGTTCTTC. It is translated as CASSHRPGTIYGGSYNEQFF. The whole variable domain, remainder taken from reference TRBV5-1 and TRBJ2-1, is KAGVTQTPRYLIKTRGQQVTLSCSPISGHRSVSWYQQTPGQGLQFLFEYFSETQRNKGNFPGRFSGRQFSNSRSEMNVSTLELGDSALYLCASSHRPGTIYGGSYNEQFFGPGTRLTVL.

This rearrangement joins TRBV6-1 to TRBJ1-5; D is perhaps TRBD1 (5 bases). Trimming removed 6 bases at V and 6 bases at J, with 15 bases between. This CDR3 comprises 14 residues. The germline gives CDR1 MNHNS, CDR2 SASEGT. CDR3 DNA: TGTGCCAGCAGGGTCGGGGGGGGAGGTCAGCCCCAGCATTTT. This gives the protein CASRVGGGGQPQHF.

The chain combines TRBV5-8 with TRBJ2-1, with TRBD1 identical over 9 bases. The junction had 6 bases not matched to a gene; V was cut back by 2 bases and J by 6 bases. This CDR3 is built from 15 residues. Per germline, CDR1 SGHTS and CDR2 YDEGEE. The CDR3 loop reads CASSLPGQGVNEQFF. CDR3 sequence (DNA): TGTGCCAGCAGCTTACCGGGACAGGGAGTCAATGAGCAGTTCTTC.